The 11 T cell receptor beta chains in this list originate from one sample, sequenced in a study of prognosis after radiotherapy for stage I lung cancer. The genomic DNA TCR beta CDR3 region underwent two rounds of multiplex PCR. During first-round PCR, primers specific to each TRBV and TRBJ gene were used. TCRdb re-called the multiplex PCR reads with MiXCR, one entry per CDR3 protein. The table lists more than 25,000 distinct CDR3 sequences, about 33% of them singletons, with around 30% in the top ten. The specimen comprised PBMCs, sampled before or after stereotactic body radiation therapy (not recorded which). The receptors shown here come from a donor over 45 with non-small cell lung cancer.

A remark on this clonotype: One end of the junction does not line up with germline, which may come from a read error. The chain couples TRBV24-1 to TRBJ2-1; 7 bases are shared with TRBD1. The CDR3 runs 15 residues. Germline values: CDR1 KGHDR, CDR2 SFDVKD. CDR3 DNA: TGTGTCACCAGTCACCCGGGACAGAGGTCCAATGAGCAGTTCTTC. It codes for CVTSHPGQRSNEQFF.

There are many counts of this clonotype. The DNA for the CDR3 is TGTGCCTCGGGGGGGGTCGACACAGATACGCAGTATTTT. It is translated as CASGGVDTDTQYF. The genes are TRBV12-5 and TRBJ2-3; 8 nucleotides agree with TRBD2. The CDR3 spans 13 residues. Germline CDR1 LGHNT, CDR2 FRNRAP.

This clonotype was observed at least ten times. The V call is TRBV5-1, the J call TRBJ1-4; TRBD1 is a possible D gene (5 bases). Per germline, CDR1 SGHRS and CDR2 YFSETQ. The CDR3 sequence is 12 residues long. V was trimmed by 0 bases and J by 8 bases, leaving 5 bases between them. In nucleotides, the CDR3 is TGCGCCAGCAGCTTGGACAGGGAAAAACTGTTTTTT. It yields the protein CASSLDREKLFF.

Of note for this clonotype: A much larger clone sits a single nucleotide away, making a read error possible. V gene TRBV6-1 combines with J gene TRBJ2-7, with TRBD2 matching over 7 bases. CDR3 length equals 14 residues. The germline gives CDR1 MNHNS, CDR2 SASEGT. CDR3 bases: TGTGCCAGCACGATCGGGAGGCCCTCCTACAAGCAGTACTTC. Its translation: CASTIGRPSYKQYF.

This clonotype was found many times. This chain connects TRBV5-1 to TRBJ2-5, with TRBD1 matching over 9 bases. Germline assignment: CDR1 SGHRS and CDR2 YFSETQ. J gave up 2 bases and V 4 bases, and 6 bases lay outside the gene matches. The CDR3 length is 15 residues. CDR3 DNA sequence: TGCGCCAGCAGCGGGGACAGGGTCGGACAAGAGACCCAGTACTTC. It yields the protein CASSGDRVGQETQYF.

This rearrangement joins TRBV28 to TRBJ1-1; D is uncertain. The germline V gene has CDR1 MDHEN and CDR2 SYDVKM. The germline V and J ends were trimmed by 5 bases and 4 bases, with 17 bases remaining between them. The CDR3 contains 15 residues. In DNA form, the CDR3 reads TGTGCCAGCAGTATTTACATCCAGCCGGGCACTGAAGCTTTCTTT. Its protein is CASSIYIQPGTEAFF.

This clonotype was found many times. The CDR3 here is CASSNRDRRISYEQYF. For the CDR3, the DNA is TGCGCCAGCAGCAACCGGGACAGGCGAATCAGTTACGAGCAGTACTTC. V and J are TRBV5-1 and TRBJ2-7; 8 nucleotides agree with TRBD1. V was clipped by 4 bases and J by 4 bases; unmatched bases: 13. The CDR3 contains 16 residues. Germline CDR1 and CDR2: SGHRS and YFSETQ.

Many counts were recorded for this clonotype. This chain links TRBV28 with TRBJ2-2; TRBD2 matches 16 bases. The CDR3 loop spans 17 amino acids. The germline gives CDR1 MDHEN, CDR2 SYDVKM. Unmatched junction bases numbered 10, after V lost 8 bases and J lost 7 bases. The CDR3 region has the DNA TGTGCCAGCTATCCCGGGACTAGCGGGAGGGCCGACGGGGAGCTGTTTTTT. This sequence encodes CASYPGTSGRADGELFF.

This clonotype was seen just once. The chain combines TRBV5-1 with TRBJ1-6; no definite D call. This CDR3 is 13 amino acids long. V gave up 9 bases and J gave up 4 bases, with 11 bases separating them. Germline loops: CDR1 SGHRS, CDR2 YFSETQ. In nucleotides, the CDR3 is TGCGCCACTCGAGACCAGTATAATTCACCCCTCCACTTT. Translation: CATRDQYNSPLHF.

With regard to this clonotype: An end of the junction does not agree with germline; a read error may underlie this. The rearrangement links TRBV15 to TRBJ2-7, with 7 bases matching TRBD2. Looked up from germline, CDR1 is LNHNV and CDR2 is YYDKDF (reference sequence). This CDR3 is built from 16 residues. CDR3 in DNA: TGTGCCACCAGCAGATCAACGGGGGGTATCTCCTACAAGCAGTACTTC. Translating gives CATSRSTGGISYKQYF.

This clonotype was counted many times. This sequence joins TRBV5-6 and TRBJ2-1; D might be TRBD1 or TRBD2, each matching 6 bases. CDR1 SGHDT and CDR2 YYEEEE come from the germline V gene. The CDR3 length is 16 residues. Trimming took 3 bases from V and 2 from J, leaving 15 bases between them. CDR3 region: CASSWWRGVTYNEQFF. The DNA of the CDR3 is TGTGCCAGCAGCTGGTGGAGGGGGGTCACCTACAATGAGCAGTTCTTC.